The T cell receptor beta chain described here comes from a study of technical replicates of blood from a handful of donors. Sequencing was performed with immunoSEQ multiplex PCR; in TCRdb, only in-frame clones are kept and a portion is missing. Among under 80,000 clones listed, 94% were seen once. The sequencing sample was made of T cells isolated from PBMCs. The source is a human donor in good health.

The CDR3 is CASSSAYEQYF. CDR3 bases: TGCGCCAGCAGCTCGGCCTACGAGCAGTACTTC. J is TRBJ2-7 and V is TRBV5-1; no firm D call. V shed 3 bases and J shed 2 bases, with 3 bases lying between them. The length of the CDR3 is 11 residues. In germline, CDR1 is SGHRS, CDR2 YFSETQ.